These T cell receptor beta chains were read from a single sample in a study of cytomegalovirus exposure and HLA in healthy donors. The protocol was immunoSEQ multiplex PCR, while the TCRdb copy is restricted to in-frame clones and leaves out a portion. This table lists approximately 110,000 clones. The material sequenced was PBMCs. These TCRs come from a man in his fifties or sixties in good health and CMV-seronegative. Both conserved end residues are part of each CDR3. Each record gives: J gene, V gene, D gene, CDR3 protein, CDR3 DNA. D genes are given only for firm matches.

TRBJ2-7 | TRBV5-4 | TRBD2 | CASSWEGYEQYF | TGTGCCAGCAGCTGGGAGGGATACGAGCAGTACTTC
TRBJ2-7 | TRBV5-8 | TRBD1 | CASSAGGSYEQYF | TGTGCCAGCAGCGCAGGGGGTTCCTACGAGCAGTACTTC
TRBJ2-2 | TRBV7-9 | . | CAGEGGTGELFF | TGTGCCGGGGAAGGGGGCACCGGGGAGCTGTTTTTT
TRBJ1-2 | TRBV6-1 | . | CASSDQTEPWVNTF | TGTGCCAGCAGTGACCAGACAGAGCCATGGGTAAACACCTTC
TRBJ2-7 | TRBV2 | TRBD1 | CASSEPGQGASYEQYF | TGTGCCAGCAGTGAGCCGGGACAGGGGGCATCCTACGAGCAGTACTTC
TRBJ1-2 | TRBV19 | . | CASSIGRGGYGYTF | TGTGCCAGTAGTATAGGCAGGGGCGGCTATGGCTACACCTTC
TRBJ2-1 | TRBV4-1 | . | CASSQVVAVDEQFF | TGCGCCAGCAGCCAAGTTGTAGCTGTTGATGAGCAGTTCTTC
TRBJ1-2 | TRBV11-2 | TRBD1 | CASSSTGFGYTF | TGTGCCAGCAGCTCGACAGGGTTCGGCTACACCTTC
TRBJ1-6 | TRBV19 | TRBD1 | CASSISRDSYSPLHF | TGTGCCAGTAGTATCTCCCGGGACAGTTATTCACCCCTCCACTTT
TRBJ2-7 | TRBV28 | . | CASSPRTPAYEQYF | TGTGCCAGCAGTCCACGGACTCCGGCCTACGAGCAGTACTTC
TRBJ2-3 | TRBV5-5 | TRBD2 | CASSIPLADSTDTQYF | TGTGCCAGCAGCATTCCCCTAGCGGATAGCACAGATACGCAGTATTTT
TRBJ2-1 | TRBV4-3 | TRBD2 | CASQPGSGVNNEQFF | TGCGCCAGCCAGCCGGGAAGCGGGGTGAACAATGAGCAGTTCTTC
TRBJ2-7 | TRBV7-9 | . | CASSPLGGRGSYEQYF | TGTGCCAGCAGCCCCCTGGGGGGACGGGGATCCTACGAGCAGTACTTC
TRBJ2-2 | TRBV5-5 | TRBD1 | CASSSWDREKLFF | TGTGCCAGCAGCTCCTGGGACAGGGAGAAGCTGTTTTTT
TRBJ1-1 | TRBV14 | . | CASSQQRLNTEAFF | TGTGCCAGCAGCCAACAGCGACTGAACACTGAAGCTTTCTTT
TRBJ2-5 | TRBV5-1 | . | CASSRGQGQETQYF | TGCGCCAGCAGTCGCGGCCAAGGTCAAGAGACCCAGTACTTC
TRBJ1-1 | TRBV18 | TRBD1 | CASSPQQGEDTEAFF | TGTGCCAGCTCACCGCAACAGGGGGAAGATACTGAAGCTTTCTTT
TRBJ2-7 | TRBV6-1 | . | CASIPPASASEQYF | TGTGCCAGCATCCCCCCCGCTAGCGCATCCGAGCAGTACTTC
TRBJ2-3 | TRBV5-6 | . | CASSSFSGGISTDTQYF | TGTGCCAGCAGCTCCTTTTCGGGGGGCATTTCAACAGATACGCAGTATTTT
TRBJ1-1 | TRBV27 | . | CASSSRQAGLEAFF | TGTGCCAGCAGTTCTAGACAGGCCGGGTTAGAAGCTTTCTTT
TRBJ1-5 | TRBV19 | TRBD1 | CASSIGTGENQPQHF | TGTGCCAGTAGTATAGGGACAGGGGAAAATCAGCCCCAGCATTTT
TRBJ2-7 | TRBV7-2 | TRBD2 | CASSIGTSGRTSSYEQYF | TGTGCCAGCAGCATCGGGACTAGCGGGAGGACGAGCTCCTACGAGCAGTACTTC
TRBJ1-1 | TRBV5-1 | . | CASIKGDGYTEAFF | TGCGCCAGCATAAAGGGGGATGGGTACACTGAAGCTTTCTTT
TRBJ2-1 | TRBV12-5 | . | CASGSQGYNEQFF | TGTGCTAGTGGTTCTCAGGGCTACAATGAGCAGTTCTTC
TRBJ1-6 | TRBV11-1 | . | CASILQHF | TGTGCCAGCATCCTTCAGCACTTT
TRBJ1-2 | TRBV19 | . | CASSTLRLTGIYGYTF | TGTGCCAGTAGTACCCTCCGACTCACAGGGATTTATGGCTACACCTTC
TRBJ2-1 | TRBV19 | TRBD2 | CASREQSGREYNEQFF | TGTGCCAGTCGTGAACAAAGCGGGAGGGAATACAATGAGCAGTTCTTC
TRBJ2-7 | TRBV11-3 | TRBD2 | CASSSGLAVSSSYEQYF | TGTGCCAGCAGCTCAGGACTAGCGGTTTCGAGCTCCTACGAGCAGTACTTC
TRBJ1-5 | TRBV2 | . | CASTLDGGGQPQHF | TGTGCCAGCACTCTGGACGGGGGTGGGCAGCCCCAGCATTTT
TRBJ1-1 | TRBV5-1 | . | CASSWEEKLEAFF | TGCGCCAGCAGCTGGGAGGAAAAGCTTGAAGCTTTCTTT